What follows describes a single TCR beta chain. This entry is derived from a study of blood T cell repertoires in COVID-19. Participants' own reports of clinical history determined their cohort assignment. The CDR3 loop spans 15 amino acids. V lost 6 bases and J 3 bases, leaving 17 bases between the germline ends. The germline V gene encodes CDR1 MNHEY and CDR2 SVGAGI. Here immunoSEQ multiplex PCR was the method, and the copy in TCRdb shows in-frame clones only, minus some. The sample contains roughly 200,000 clones, roughly 89% of which appear only once. The receptor's source is a man younger than 30 with acute COVID-19. The material sequenced was PBMCs or T cells enriched from blood (not recorded which). The rearrangement uses TRBV6-5 and TRBJ1-1; no firm D call. The CDR3 region has the DNA TGTGCCAGCAGGGATAGTCGGACTGAATACACTGAAGCTTTCTTT. Protein sequence: CASRDSRTEYTEAFF.